These 24 T cell receptor beta chains were sequenced from one sample in a study of CD8 T cells in Susac syndrome. Random-hexamer reverse transcription was applied to roughly 0.5 to 1 ug RNA. TCRdb reprocessed the immunoSEQ multiplex PCR reads via MiXCR and lists one record per CDR3 protein. This table holds about 140,000 distinct CDR3 sequences, around 95% found once. The sample taken for sequencing was CD4+ T cells from PBMCs. The receptors here all came from a human donor with Susac syndrome.

V is TRBV9 and J is TRBJ2-5; TRBD1 matches 7 bases. Per germline, CDR1 SGDLS and CDR2 YYNGEE. V trimming: 3 bases; J trimming: 4 bases; junction bases outside the gene matches: 3. The CDR3 spans 13 residues. DNA for the CDR3: TGTGCCAGCAGCGAGGGGGCAGGAGAGACCCAGTACTTC. It yields the protein CASSEGAGETQYF.

J is TRBJ2-1 and V is TRBV4-3; 9 nucleotides line up with TRBD2. The V gene end was trimmed by 1 base and the J gene end by 7 bases; junction bases not matched to a gene: 14. This CDR3 has 18 amino acids. Germline loops: CDR1 LGHNA, CDR2 YSLEER. CDR3 coding DNA: TGCGCCAGCAGCCAAGCTTACTCTTCACTAGCGGGTAGGAATGAGCAGTTCTTC. Translation gives CASSQAYSSLAGRNEQFF.

The chain recombines TRBV7-9 with TRBJ1-4; 9 bases are a match to TRBD1. Germline V gene sequence: CDR1 SEHNR, CDR2 FQNEAQ (reference sequence). The CDR3 contains 15 residues. V was pared by 1 base and J by 8 bases, with 5 bases of the junction left unmatched. The chain's CDR3 is CASSLERTGAEKLFF. For the CDR3, the DNA is TGTGCCAGCAGCTTAGAGCGGACAGGGGCGGAAAAACTGTTTTTT.

This chain uses TRBV12-3 or TRBV12-4 with TRBJ2-1; D uncertain. Between the trimmed V and J ends, which lost 3 bases and 7 bases, there was a span of 13 bases. The CDR3 extends over 14 amino acids. The CDR3 protein is CASSFSEFGNEQFF. The CDR3, as DNA: TGTGCCAGCAGTTTCTCGGAGTTCGGTAATGAGCAGTTCTTC.

This sequence joins TRBV25-1 and TRBJ2-2; D uncertain. The V gene's germline CDR1 is MGHDK and CDR2 SYGVNS. The CDR3 is 13 amino acids. The V gene lost 8 bases and the J gene lost 4 bases, with 11 bases spanning the gap. The CDR3 is CASGTWGTGELFF. Written as DNA, the CDR3 is TGTGCCAGCGGAACATGGGGCACCGGGGAGCTGTTTTTT.

This rearrangement joins TRBV25-1 to TRBJ2-3, with a tentative D call TRBD1 (6 bases). CDR3 length: 14 residues. Germline values: CDR1 MGHDK, CDR2 SYGVNS. The V and J ends lost 8 bases and 1 base respectively, with 13 bases between them. CDR3 protein: CASAAAGGTDTQYF. The CDR3 nucleotides are TGTGCCAGCGCTGCGGCAGGGGGCACAGATACGCAGTATTTT.

This clonotype came up once. The chain links TRBV27 to TRBJ2-4; D might be TRBD2 (5 bases). The V gene lost 0 bases and the J gene lost 7 bases, with 16 bases spanning the gap. The CDR3 is 16 amino acids. CDR1 and CDR2 from the germline V gene are MNHEY and SMNVEV (reference sequence). CDR3 in amino acids: CASSLSRPGIGNIQYF. For the CDR3, the DNA is TGTGCCAGCAGTTTATCGAGGCCGGGAATTGGGAACATTCAGTACTTC.

V and J are TRBV20-1 and TRBJ2-3; 11 bases map to TRBD2. The CDR3 loop spans 15 amino acids. CDR1 and CDR2 from the germline V gene are DFQATT and SNEGSKA (reference sequence). The junction had 6 bases not matched to a gene; V was cut back by 3 bases and J by 4 bases. DNA for the CDR3: TGCAGTGCTAGCCCTAGCGGGAGGTGGGCAGATACGCAGTATTTT. The encoded protein is CSASPSGRWADTQYF.

J is TRBJ2-4 and V is TRBV15; D is uncertain. The CDR3 is 12 amino acids. Germline loops: CDR1 LNHNV, CDR2 YYDKDF (reference sequence). Trimming took off 4 bases at V and 9 bases at J, with 10 bases between the two ends. CDR3 loop: CATSNVGGIQYF. CDR3 sequence (DNA): TGTGCCACCAGCAATGTCGGCGGCATTCAGTACTTC.

The J gene is TRBJ2-7, the V gene TRBV7-2, with D possibly TRBD2 on 7 matching bases. V lost 2 bases, J lost 3 bases, and 11 bases lay in between. The CDR3 loop spans 14 amino acids. Germline assignment: CDR1 SGHTA and CDR2 FQGNSA. The CDR3 DNA sequence: TGTGCCAGCAGCTTAAGGGAGGGGGTCTACGAGCAGTACTTC. Encoded protein: CASSLREGVYEQYF.

The chain has TRBV30 and TRBJ1-5, with D perhaps matching TRBD1 (6 bases). The V end was cut by 4 bases, the J end by 5 bases, with 21 bases between. The CDR3 is 16 amino acids. Germline V CDR1 and CDR2: GTSNPN, SVGIG (reference sequence). Written as DNA, the CDR3 is TGTGCCTGGACGGGGGGTGCAGGGGAAGGCTATCAGCCCCAGCATTTT. As protein: CAWTGGAGEGYQPQHF.

This clonotype was observed once. The gene calls are TRBV7-9 and TRBJ2-7, with 9 bases fitting TRBD2. The germline V gene encodes CDR1 SEHNR and CDR2 FQNEAQ (reference sequence). The CDR3 runs 14 residues. The V segment lost 5 bases and the J segment 6 bases; nucleotides outside the gene matches: 8. CDR3 nucleotides: TGTGCCAGCAGCGAAGGGGTAGCGGGAGTCGAGCAGTACTTC. Amino acid sequence: CASSEGVAGVEQYF.

In this sample, this clonotype turned up once. V gene TRBV5-4 combines with J gene TRBJ1-2; 8 bases agree with TRBD1. CDR1 SGHNT and CDR2 YYREEE come from the germline V gene (reference sequence). With 4 bases clipped from V and 7 bases from J, the junction kept 6 bases outside the gene matches. The CDR3 is 13 amino acids. CDR3 protein: CASSLDREFGYTF. CDR3 nucleotides: TGTGCCAGCAGCCTGGACAGGGAATTTGGCTACACCTTC.

The chain has TRBV12-3 or TRBV12-4 and TRBJ2-5, with TRBD1 matching over 7 bases. The trim removed 6 bases at V and 7 bases at J, leaving 8 bases unmatched. CDR3 length: 13 residues. This CDR3 reads CASSPGQLGTQYF. Written as DNA, the CDR3 is TGTGCCAGCAGCCCGGGACAGCTAGGGACCCAGTACTTC.

The V call is TRBV28, the J call TRBJ1-5; D may be TRBD1 (6 bases). The V end lost 6 bases, the J end lost 0 bases, and 15 bases lay between the germline ends. The germline V gene has CDR1 MDHEN and CDR2 SYDVKM. The CDR3 contains 16 residues. CDR3 sequence reads: CASRPYRANSNQPQHF. The CDR3 DNA reads TGTGCCAGCAGACCTTACAGGGCAAATAGCAATCAGCCCCAGCATTTT.

The rearrangement links TRBV3-1 to TRBJ1-2; D ambiguous. The germline V gene encodes CDR1 LGHDT and CDR2 YNNKEL (reference sequence). The CDR3 runs to 14 residues. The V end was cut by 0 bases, the J end by 6 bases, with 11 bases between. This chain's CDR3 is CASSQDFGDDGYTF. CDR3 nucleotides: TGTGCCAGCAGCCAAGATTTCGGGGATGATGGCTACACCTTC.

The CDR3 DNA reads TGTGCCAGCAGCTTGGAATTAGGGGCCGGGGCTTTCTTT. Protein: CASSLELGAGAFF. V is TRBV5-4 and J is TRBJ1-1; D is possibly TRBD1 (5 bases). Germline V gene lookup returns CDR1 SGHNT and CDR2 YYREEE (reference sequence). The CDR3 is 13 residues long. V was shortened by 0 bases and J by 11 bases, with 14 bases between the two germline ends.

This chain links TRBV18 with TRBJ2-7, with 8 bases aligning to TRBD1. J gave up 5 bases and V 2 bases, and 5 bases lay outside the gene matches. Germline loops: CDR1 KGHSH, CDR2 LQKENI. CDR3 length: 14 residues. CDR3 region: CASSPGTGGDEQYF. CDR3 in DNA: TGTGCCAGCTCACCAGGGACAGGCGGCGACGAGCAGTACTTC.

The CDR3 region is CSASSLAGTKETQYF. The CDR3 DNA reads as TGCAGTGCTAGCTCTCTAGCGGGTACCAAAGAGACCCAGTACTTC. The chain combines TRBV20-1 with TRBJ2-5, with 8 bases that match TRBD2. In germline, CDR1 is DFQATT, CDR2 SNEGSKA (reference sequence). The V gene end was trimmed by 3 bases and the J gene end by 3 bases; junction bases not matched to a gene: 9. The CDR3 totals 15 residues.

This chain's CDR3 is CSALIIRDQETQYF. CDR3 bases: TGCAGTGCCCTAATTATCAGGGACCAAGAGACCCAGTACTTC. The chain has TRBV20-1 and TRBJ2-5; D is possibly TRBD1 (5 bases). The CDR3 contains 14 residues. V was trimmed by 6 bases and J by 0 bases, leaving 14 bases between them. Germline CDR1 reads DFQATT; CDR2 reads SNEGSKA (reference sequence).

The chain's CDR3 is CASSHADTSGSREQYF. The CDR3 DNA follows: TGTGCCAGCAGCCACGCCGATACTAGCGGGAGTCGCGAGCAGTACTTC. This chain joins TRBV12-3 or TRBV12-4 and TRBJ2-7, with TRBD2 identical over 11 bases. The length of the CDR3 is 16 residues. V dropped 6 bases and J dropped 6; count of bases not matched to a gene: 13.

This chain links TRBV2 with TRBJ2-7; D not certain. Germline V gene lookup returns CDR1 SNHLY and CDR2 FYNNEI. CDR3 length equals 11 residues. Trimming removed 3 bases from V and 3 bases from J, with 3 bases in between. The CDR3 region has the DNA TGTGCCAGCAGTGAGCGCTACGAGCAGTACTTC. Translated, it gives CASSERYEQYF. Combining the CDR3 with reference TRBV2 and TRBJ2-7 gives the whole variable domain EPEVTQTPSHQVTQMGQEVILRCVPISNHLYFYWYRQILGQKVEFLVSFYNNEISEKSEIFDDQFSVERPDGSNFTLKIRSTKLEDSAMYFCASSERYEQYFGPGTRLTVT.

The chain links TRBV4-1 to TRBJ2-5, with D maybe TRBD2 (6 bases). The CDR3 runs to 17 residues. The V end lost 0 bases, the J end lost 5 bases, and 19 bases lay between the germline ends. Germline assignment: CDR1 MGHRA and CDR2 YSYEKL. This CDR3 is CASSQDPGGVGRETQYF. The CDR3 DNA sequence: TGCGCCAGCAGCCAAGATCCGGGCGGGGTAGGCCGTGAGACCCAGTACTTC.

The chain joins TRBV12-3 or TRBV12-4 to TRBJ1-5, with TRBD1 matching 10 bases. The CDR3 sequence is 15 residues long. V trimming: 5 bases; J trimming: 5 bases; junction bases outside the gene matches: 6. The CDR3 here is CASSKTGGADQPQHF. Here the CDR3 DNA reads TGTGCCAGCAGTAAGACAGGGGGCGCGGATCAGCCCCAGCATTTT.